This T cell receptor beta chain was documented in a study of cytomegalovirus exposure and HLA in healthy donors. Regarding the study as a whole: Reports described diagnosis of cytomegalovirus status by the classifier as highly specific and sensitive. Among TCR beta chains, those listed as cytomegalovirus-associated numbered about 160. Usually a TCR sequence was rare, but some public TCRs were found in many donors. Sequencing likely produced, as an artifact, a cluster of highly shared sequence variants.

This CDR3 comprises 16 residues. Trimming removed 1 base from V and 3 bases from J, with 12 bases in between. Germline values: CDR1 SGHVS, CDR2 FNYEAQ. A word on this clone: Its antigen is currently unknown.

60 Vbeta and 13 Jbeta primers were used in PCR. TCRdb's table, derived via immunoSEQ multiplex PCR, lists solely in-frame clones and lacks some. The data contain some 200,000 clones, 80% to 85% of them singletons. This chain links TRBV7-6 with TRBJ2-2, with D possibly TRBD2 on 6 matching bases. The TCR was taken from a middle-aged woman in good health and CMV-seronegative. The material sequenced was PBMCs. The CDR3 is CASSLVMGGYTGELFF. CDR3 nucleotides: TGTGCCAGCAGCTTAGTTATGGGGGGATACACCGGGGAGCTGTTTTTT.